This is a list of T cell receptor beta chains from one sample in a study of T cell responses to AZD1222 COVID-19 vaccine. The data were produced by immunoSEQ multiplex PCR, yet TCRdb's version contains in-frame clones alone and is incomplete. This sample has about 120,000 clones, with roughly 92% found just once. This material consisted of peripheral blood, taken on day 0 of AZD1222 vaccination. These receptors came from an adult in good health. Both conserved end residues are part of each CDR3. A D gene is named only where the DNA matches it firmly. A row's size may be missing; if present it is once, few, many or a size class.

>NA|13|TRBD1|TRBJ1-2|TRBV7-8
TGTGCCAGCAGCTTAAGGCAGGGGGGTGGCTACACCTTC
CASSLRQGGGYTF
>NA|16|TRBD1|TRBJ1-5|TRBV19
TGTGCCAGTAGTGAGGGACAGTCCTTTTGCAATCAGCCCCAGCATTTT
CASSEGQSFCNQPQHF
>NA|16|TRBD1|TRBJ1-2|TRBV7-9
TGTGCCAGCAGCTTAGCGCGAACAGGGGGCGACTATGGCTACACCTTC
CASSLARTGGDYGYTF
>NA|15|NA|TRBJ1-4|TRBV5-1
TGCGCCAGCAGCGCTACAGGGAAAAGTAATGAAAAACTGTTTTTT
CASSATGKSNEKLFF
>NA|18|TRBD2|TRBJ2-3|TRBV18
TGTGCCAGCTCACCACCGTCGCTAGCGGGGGGGCTGGTAGATACGCAGTATTTT
CASSPPSLAGGLVDTQYF
>NA|15|TRBD1|TRBJ1-5|TRBV2
TGTGCCAGCAGTCCAGACAGGGGGCGGCGTCAGCCCCAGCATTTT
CASSPDRGRRQPQHF
>NA|16|NA|TRBJ2-3|TRBV10-1
TGCGCCAGCAGTGAGGGACGACAACTCCCCACAGATACGCAGTATTTT
CASSEGRQLPTDTQYF
>NA|15|TRBD1|TRBJ2-2|TRBV28
TGTGCCAGCAGTAGACAGGGGCGGGACACCGGGGAGCTGTTTTTT
CASSRQGRDTGELFF
>NA|11|NA|TRBJ1-1|TRBV28
TGTGCCAGCAGTCCGAACACTGAAGCTTTCTTT
CASSPNTEAFF
>NA|14|TRBD2|TRBJ2-1|TRBV10-3
TGTGCCTTAAGCTCGGGACTAGGCTACAATGAGCAGTTCTTC
CALSSGLGYNEQFF
>NA|14|NA|TRBJ1-1|TRBV6-5
TGTGCCAGCCGATCACGCGACAGGAACACTGAAGCTTTCTTT
CASRSRDRNTEAFF
>NA|15|TRBD1|TRBJ2-5|TRBV27
TGTGCCAGCAGTACCACAGGGGCCGCCCCGCGGACCCAGTACTTC
CASSTTGAAPRTQYF
>NA|15|TRBD2|TRBJ2-5|TRBV3-1/TRBV3-2
TGTGCCAGCAGCCAAGAGCTAGCGGGGCAAGAGACCCAGTACTTC
CASSQELAGQETQYF
>NA|14|TRBD1|TRBJ2-5|TRBV30
TGTGCCTGGGGGAATGGACAGGGTGGAGAGACCCAGTACTTC
CAWGNGQGGETQYF
>NA|13|NA|TRBJ1-2|TRBV6-5
TGTGCCAGCACCCCCAGGACATCTTATGGCTACACCTTC
CASTPRTSYGYTF
>NA|11|NA|TRBJ2-5|TRBV2
TGTGCCAGCGGACCAGGGAAGACCCAGTACTTC
CASGPGKTQYF
>NA|14|NA|TRBJ1-1|TRBV19
TGTGCCACCCGATCGGGGGCTGCGAACACTGAAGCTTTCTTT
CATRSGAANTEAFF
>once|15|TRBD1|TRBJ2-5|TRBV5-6
TGTGCCAGCAGCTTTGGGACAGGTCCTGGAAAGACCCAGTACTTC
CASSFGTGPGKTQYF
>NA|15|NA|TRBJ1-6|TRBV6-1
TGTGCCAGCAGTGAAAGGGCCAGCGCCAATTCACCCCTCCACTTT
CASSERASANSPLHF
>NA|17|TRBD2|TRBJ2-3|TRBV3-1/TRBV3-2
TGTGCCAGCAGCCAAGAACTAGCGGGGGGAACCACAGATACGCAGTATTTT
CASSQELAGGTTDTQYF
>once|16|TRBD2|TRBJ2-1|TRBV5-6
TGTGCCAGCAGACCGCAGACTAGCGGGGGGTACAATGAGCAGTTCTTC
CASRPQTSGGYNEQFF
>medium-sized|16|NA|TRBJ1-6|TRBV5-1
TGCGCCAGCAGGCTGGGGTCCTATTCGGGTAATTCACCCCTCCACTTT
CASRLGSYSGNSPLHF
>NA|14|NA|TRBJ1-6|TRBV5-1
TGCGCCAGCAGTGGAGGAACCGGGAATTCACCCCTCCACTTT
CASSGGTGNSPLHF
>NA|15|NA|TRBJ2-4|TRBV6-5
TGTGCCAGCATTAAGGGGGACCTAGCCAAAAACATTCAGTACTTC
CASIKGDLAKNIQYF
>NA|17|NA|TRBJ1-3|TRBV2
TGTGCCAGCTCCCTGAAGAGGGTGACAGTCTCTGGAAACACCATATATTTT
CASSLKRVTVSGNTIYF
>NA|16|NA|TRBJ1-6|TRBV27
TGTGCCAGCAGTGGGGGGGAAGACTCCTATAATTCACCCCTCCACTTT
CASSGGEDSYNSPLHF
>NA|14|TRBD1|TRBJ2-5|TRBV28
TGTGCCAGCAGCATGGGACAGGGGAGGGGGACCCAGTACTTC
CASSMGQGRGTQYF
>NA|16|NA|TRBJ1-4|TRBV4-1
TGCGCCAGCAGCCAAGACCCCAGCCTATCGGCGGGAAAACTGTTTTTT
CASSQDPSLSAGKLFF
>NA|14|NA|TRBJ2-4|TRBV4-1
TGCGCCAGCAGCGCGAAGGGCCCCAAAAACATTCAGTACTTC
CASSAKGPKNIQYF
>NA|15|TRBD1|TRBJ2-2|TRBV20-1
TGCAGTGCTAGTCTGGGACAGGGGAACACCGGGGAGCTGTTTTTT
CSASLGQGNTGELFF
>NA|14|TRBD1|TRBJ1-2|TRBV5-1
TGCGCCAGCAGCTTGGGGCAGGGGGCCTATGGCTACACCTTC
CASSLGQGAYGYTF
>NA|14|TRBD2|TRBJ2-7|TRBV5-1
TGCGCCAGCAGCTACGGGACTAGCGGGGTCGAGCAGTACTTC
CASSYGTSGVEQYF
>NA|13|NA|TRBJ1-4|TRBV30
TGTGCCTGGAGTTTGGCAGGGACTGAAAAACTGTTTTTT
CAWSLAGTEKLFF
>once|11|NA|TRBJ2-7|TRBV6-5
TGTGCCAGCAGTTCCCAGTACGAGCAGTACTTC
CASSSQYEQYF
>NA|19|TRBD2|TRBJ2-1|TRBV19
TGTGCCAGTAAGCAGATGGGACTAGCGGGGGGGACTTCCTACAATGAGCAGTTCTTC
CASKQMGLAGGTSYNEQFF
>NA|14|TRBD1|TRBJ1-4|TRBV6-5
TGTGCCAGCAGTTACACTGGGACAGGGGAAAAACTGTTTTTT
CASSYTGTGEKLFF
>NA|14|NA|TRBJ2-7|TRBV5-5
TGTGCCAGCAGCTTAGCGACAAAACCCTACGAGCAGTACTTC
CASSLATKPYEQYF
>NA|13|NA|TRBJ2-7|TRBV5-4
TGTGCCAGCAGCGACCTTCTGGGCTACGAGCAGTACTTC
CASSDLLGYEQYF
>NA|14|NA|TRBJ1-2|TRBV7-2
TGTGCCAGCAGCTTAGTAAACAAGGCTTATGGCTACACCTTC
CASSLVNKAYGYTF
>NA|16|TRBD1|TRBJ2-3|TRBV5-6
TGTGCCAGCAGTTCGGGACAGGGGCTCCCCACAGATACGCAGTATTTT
CASSSGQGLPTDTQYF
>once|12|NA|TRBJ1-1|TRBV7-9
TGTGCCATCACTTCAGGGAGGACTGAAGCTTTCTTT
CAITSGRTEAFF
>NA|15|NA|TRBJ2-5|TRBV6-6
TGTGCCAGCAACAACCGGGCACGCCGCCAAGAGACCCAGTACTTC
CASNNRARRQETQYF
>NA|14|NA|TRBJ1-1|TRBV15
TGTGCCACCAGCAGAGATCTCCCCCCCAGGGAAGCTTTCTTT
CATSRDLPPREAFF
>NA|14|NA|TRBJ2-7|TRBV11-2
TGTGCCAGCAGCTTAACGGCGGACAGCTACGAGCAGTACTTC
CASSLTADSYEQYF
>few|16|NA|TRBJ1-6|TRBV19
TGTGCCAGTAGTATCGGCGGAACTCACTATAATTCACCCCTCCACTTT
CASSIGGTHYNSPLHF
>NA|12|NA|TRBJ1-1|TRBV2
TGTGCCAGCAGCCCCTCGGCGGCTGAAGCTTTCTTT
CASSPSAAEAFF
>once|13|NA|TRBJ2-1|TRBV6-1
TGTGCCAGCAGTGAGACCGGTAGGGATGAGCAGTTCTTC
CASSETGRDEQFF
>NA|15|TRBD1|TRBJ2-2|TRBV10-1
TGCGCCAGCAGCCCCGGGACAGGGATCTCCGGGGAGCTGTTTTTT
CASSPGTGISGELFF